The next 17 T cell receptor beta chains were all read from a single sample in a study of technical replicates of blood from a handful of donors. Sequenced by immunoSEQ multiplex PCR; TCRdb stores in-frame clones only, minus some. The sample shows about 100,000 clones, about 94% of them seen only once. The source material was T cells isolated from PBMCs. The receptors derive from a human donor in good health.

The chain recombines TRBV5-1 with TRBJ2-1; D call uncertain. Trimming stripped 1 base from V and 1 base from J, with 6 bases between. The CDR3 contains 14 residues. The V gene's germline CDR1 is SGHRS and CDR2 YFSETQ. In DNA, the CDR3 is TGCGCCAGCAGCTTGCGCGAGTCCTACAATGAGCAGTTCTTC. Its protein is CASSLRESYNEQFF.

The V and J genes are TRBV28 and TRBJ2-1; 9 bases map to TRBD1. The CDR3 has 16 amino acids. CDR1 and CDR2 (germline): MDHEN, SYDVKM. With 8 bases clipped from V and 6 bases from J, the junction kept 14 bases outside the gene matches. Here the CDR3 DNA reads TGTGCCAGCTTACCCACACCGGGACAGGGAACCAATGAGCAGTTCTTC. Translated, it gives CASLPTPGQGTNEQFF.

This chain connects TRBV5-6 to TRBJ1-2; D not resolved. Germline CDR1 SGHDT, CDR2 YYEEEE. This CDR3 contains 14 residues. The V end lost 0 bases, the J end lost 8 bases, and 14 bases lay between the germline ends. CDR3 DNA: TGTGCCAGCAGCTTGGCCCCCTTAGTGATAGGCTACACCTTC. It specifies CASSLAPLVIGYTF.

This clone was detected once. The J gene is TRBJ2-2, the V gene TRBV6-1, with 7 bases identical to TRBD1. This CDR3 spans 15 amino acids. With V trimmed by 6 bases and J by 0 bases, 4 bases remained unmatched. CDR1 is MNHNS, CDR2 SASEGT, per germline. This CDR3 is CASSVDRTNTGELFF. CDR3 bases: TGTGCCAGCAGCGTGGACAGGACGAACACCGGGGAGCTGTTTTTT.

V gene TRBV27 combines with J gene TRBJ2-7; 8 bases align to TRBD2. Germline trimming cut 6 bases from V and 5 bases from J; bases unmatched to any gene: 6. The CDR3 is 13 residues long. CDR1 and CDR2 from the germline V gene are MNHEY and SMNVEV (reference sequence). The chain's CDR3 is CASRSSGSDEQYF. The CDR3, as DNA: TGTGCCAGCAGGTCCAGCGGGAGCGACGAGCAGTACTTC.

Written as DNA, the CDR3 is TGCGCCAGCAGCTATTTCGGGGTGAACACCGGGGAGCTGTTTTTT. The encoded protein is CASSYFGVNTGELFF. This chain links TRBV5-1 with TRBJ2-2; D may be TRBD2 (5 bases). V was trimmed by 3 bases and J by 1 base, leaving 10 bases between them. Germline loops: CDR1 SGHRS, CDR2 YFSETQ. This CDR3 is 15 amino acids long. Full variable domain (outside the CDR3, taken from reference TRBV5-1 and TRBJ2-2): KAGVTQTPRYLIKTRGQQVTLSCSPISGHRSVSWYQQTPGQGLQFLFEYFSETQRNKGNFPGRFSGRQFSNSRSEMNVSTLELGDSALYLCASSYFGVNTGELFFGEGSRLTVL.

The J gene is TRBJ2-5, the V gene TRBV6-1, with a weak D call TRBD2 (5 bases). The germline V gene has CDR1 MNHNS and CDR2 SASEGT. V was shortened by 9 bases and J by 0 bases, with 8 bases between the two germline ends. The CDR3 consists of 12 residues. As DNA, the CDR3 is TGTGCCAGTAGCGACTACCAAGAGACCCAGTACTTC. Translating gives CASSDYQETQYF.

V usage is TRBV5-4 and J usage is TRBJ2-3; D gene uncertain. V was pared by 1 base and J by 1 base, with 7 bases between. The CDR3 covers 14 residues. Germline V gene sequence: CDR1 SGHNT, CDR2 YYREEE (reference sequence). In nucleotides, the CDR3 is TGTGCCAGCAGCTTGACGAGTGGCACAGATACGCAGTATTTT. Its translation: CASSLTSGTDTQYF.

The chain carries TRBV9 and TRBJ2-7, with 9 nucleotides matching TRBD2. The J segment lost 0 bases and the V segment lost 6 bases, leaving 4 bases of the junction unmatched. CDR3 length equals 14 residues. Germline CDR1 reads SGDLS; CDR2 reads YYNGEE. DNA for the CDR3: TGTGCCAGCAACCTAGCGGGAAGCTCCTACGAGCAGTACTTC. Translation gives CASNLAGSSYEQYF.

CDR3 nucleotide sequence: TGCGCCAGCAGCTTGGGACTAGCGGGGGTGTTCGCCGGGGAGCTGTTTTTT. Translating gives CASSLGLAGVFAGELFF. V and J are TRBV5-1 and TRBJ2-2; 12 bases map to TRBD2. V dropped 0 bases and J dropped 6; count of bases not matched to a gene: 6. Germline loops: CDR1 SGHRS, CDR2 YFSETQ. This CDR3 has 17 residues.

The rearrangement links TRBV19 to TRBJ2-7; TRBD1 matches at 7 bases. From germline, CDR1 is LNHDA and CDR2 SQIVND (reference sequence). V lost 6 bases and J lost 3; bases outside the gene matches: 5. The CDR3 runs 13 residues. CDR3 bases: TGTGCCAGTAGAAAAGACAGGGACTACGAGCAGTACTTC. Translated, it gives CASRKDRDYEQYF.

The chain recombines TRBV7-9 with TRBJ1-1; D is unresolved. Trimming cost V 7 bases and J 2 bases, with 8 bases left between them. From germline, CDR1 is SEHNR and CDR2 FQNEAQ (reference sequence). The CDR3 spans 12 residues. The CDR3 sequence is CASTKFNTEAFF. Here the CDR3 DNA reads TGTGCCAGCACCAAATTTAACACTGAAGCTTTCTTT.

The chain joins TRBV27 to TRBJ1-1; 7 bases map to TRBD1. V dropped 6 bases and J dropped 7; count of bases not matched to a gene: 14. There are 15 residues in the CDR3. CDR1 and CDR2 from the germline V gene are MNHEY and SMNVEV (reference sequence). The CDR3 is CASSANRYRDSEAFF. CDR3 in DNA: TGTGCCAGCAGCGCCAACCGATACAGGGACAGTGAAGCTTTCTTT.

The chain carries TRBV29-1 and TRBJ1-5; no definite D call. Trimming shortened V by 7 bases and J by 2 bases, and 9 bases separated the two germline ends. The CDR3 sequence is 12 residues long. The germline CDR1 and CDR2 sequences are SQVTM and ANQGSEA. In DNA form, the CDR3 reads TGCAGCGCCGTGTATGGCAATCAGCCCCAGCATTTT. It specifies CSAVYGNQPQHF.

CDR3 sequence (DNA): TGCAGCGTTGAAATGCGGTTAGTCCTACCTACTGAAGCTTTCTTT. It translates to CSVEMRLVLPTEAFF. The genes are TRBV29-1 and TRBJ1-1; D is uncertain. The CDR3 is 15 residues long. Trimming stripped 2 bases from V and 5 bases from J, with 18 bases between. Germline V gene sequence: CDR1 SQVTM, CDR2 ANQGSEA. Full variable domain (outside the CDR3, taken from reference TRBV29-1 and TRBJ1-1): SAVISQKPSRDICQRGTSLTIQCQVDSQVTMMFWYRQQPGQSLTLIATANQGSEATYESGFVIDKFPISRPNLTFSTLTVSNMSPEDSSIYLCSVEMRLVLPTEAFFGQGTRLTVV.

The chain carries TRBV25-1 and TRBJ2-1; 10 bases line up with TRBD1. The CDR3 consists of 13 residues. After removal of 4 bases from V and 10 bases from J, the junction contained 4 bases not matched to a gene. Germline V gene lookup returns CDR1 MGHDK and CDR2 SYGVNS. Written as DNA, the CDR3 is TGTGCCAGCAGTGGGGGGACAGGGGTCGAGCAGTTCTTC. Translation: CASSGGTGVEQFF.

This chain joins TRBV5-3 and TRBJ2-2; D may be TRBD1 (5 bases). TRBV5-3 has ORF status, its function being uncertain. The CDR3 runs to 16 residues. The germline V and J ends were trimmed by 3 bases and 2 bases, with 14 bases remaining between them. The CDR3 DNA follows: TGTGCCAGAAGCTGGACACATTCCAATAACACCGGGGAGCTGTTTTTT. This gives the protein CARSWTHSNNTGELFF.